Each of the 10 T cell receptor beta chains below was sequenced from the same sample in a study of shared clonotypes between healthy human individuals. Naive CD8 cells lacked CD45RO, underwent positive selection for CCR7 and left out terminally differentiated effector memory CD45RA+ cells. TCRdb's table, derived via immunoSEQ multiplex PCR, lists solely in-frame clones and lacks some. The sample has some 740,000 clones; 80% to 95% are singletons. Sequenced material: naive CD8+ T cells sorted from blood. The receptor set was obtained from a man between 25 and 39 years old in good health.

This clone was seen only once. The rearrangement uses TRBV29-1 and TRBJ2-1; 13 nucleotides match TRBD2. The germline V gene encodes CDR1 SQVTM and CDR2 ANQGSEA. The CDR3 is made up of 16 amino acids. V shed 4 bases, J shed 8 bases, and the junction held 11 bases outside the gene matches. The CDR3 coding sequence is TGCAGCGTTGTCCTAACTAGCGGGAGGGCCTTCGATGAGCAGTTCTTC. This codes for CSVVLTSGRAFDEQFF.

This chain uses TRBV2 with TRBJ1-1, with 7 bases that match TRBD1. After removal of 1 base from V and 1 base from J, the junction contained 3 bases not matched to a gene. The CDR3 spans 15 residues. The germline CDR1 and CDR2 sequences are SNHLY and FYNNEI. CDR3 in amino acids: CASSEVQGRNTEAFF. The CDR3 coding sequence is TGTGCCAGCAGTGAAGTACAGGGGAGGAACACTGAAGCTTTCTTT.

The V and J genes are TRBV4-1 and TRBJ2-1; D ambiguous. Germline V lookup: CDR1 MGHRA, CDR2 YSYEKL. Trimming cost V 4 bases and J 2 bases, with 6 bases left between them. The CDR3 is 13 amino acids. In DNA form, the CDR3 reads TGCGCCAGCAGCCTGGTAGCCTACAATGAGCAGTTCTTC. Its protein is CASSLVAYNEQFF.

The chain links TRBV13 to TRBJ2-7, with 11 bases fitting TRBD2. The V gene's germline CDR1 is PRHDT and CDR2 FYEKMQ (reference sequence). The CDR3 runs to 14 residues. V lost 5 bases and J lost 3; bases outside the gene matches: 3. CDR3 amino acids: CASSTGTSGYEQYF. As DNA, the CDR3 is TGTGCCAGCAGCACCGGGACTAGCGGCTACGAGCAGTACTTC.

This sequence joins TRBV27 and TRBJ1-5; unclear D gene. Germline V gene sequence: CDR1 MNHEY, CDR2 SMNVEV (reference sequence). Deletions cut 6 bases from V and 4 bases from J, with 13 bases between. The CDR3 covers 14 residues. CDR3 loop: CASSPRNGNQPQHF. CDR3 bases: TGTGCCAGCAGCCCCCGCAACGGGAATCAGCCCCAGCATTTT.

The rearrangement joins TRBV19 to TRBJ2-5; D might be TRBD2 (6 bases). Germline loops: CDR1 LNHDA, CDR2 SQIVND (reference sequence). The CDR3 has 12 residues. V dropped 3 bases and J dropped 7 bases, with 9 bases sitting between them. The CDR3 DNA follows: TGTGCCAGTAGTATGCAGGGAGGGACCCAGTACTTC. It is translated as CASSMQGGTQYF.

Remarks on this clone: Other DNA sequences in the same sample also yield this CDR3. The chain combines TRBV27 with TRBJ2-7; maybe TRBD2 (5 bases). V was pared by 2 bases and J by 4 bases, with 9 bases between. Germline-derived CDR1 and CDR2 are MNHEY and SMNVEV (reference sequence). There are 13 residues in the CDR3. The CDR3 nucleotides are TGTGCCAGCAGTTTAGGTCCGGGGTACGAGCAGTACTTC. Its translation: CASSLGPGYEQYF.

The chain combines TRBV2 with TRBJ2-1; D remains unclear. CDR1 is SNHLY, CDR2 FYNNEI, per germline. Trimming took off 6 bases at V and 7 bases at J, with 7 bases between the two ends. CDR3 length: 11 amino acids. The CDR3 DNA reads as TGTGCCAGCAGCCCGATTAATGAGCAGTTCTTC. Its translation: CASSPINEQFF.

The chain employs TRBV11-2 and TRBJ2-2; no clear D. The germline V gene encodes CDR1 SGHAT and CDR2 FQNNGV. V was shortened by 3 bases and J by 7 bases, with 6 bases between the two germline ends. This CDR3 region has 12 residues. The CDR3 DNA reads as TGTGCCAGCAGCTTGGGGATCGGGGAGCTGTTTTTT. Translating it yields CASSLGIGELFF.

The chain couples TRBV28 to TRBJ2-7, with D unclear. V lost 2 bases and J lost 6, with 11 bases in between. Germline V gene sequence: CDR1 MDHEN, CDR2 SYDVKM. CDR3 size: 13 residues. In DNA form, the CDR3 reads TGTGCCAGCAGTTTAGGGGTCGTAGCCGAGCAGTACTTC. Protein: CASSLGVVAEQYF.